This entry lists 9 T cell receptor beta chains sequenced from one sample in a study of blood T cell repertoires in COVID-19. The table came from immunoSEQ multiplex PCR; TCRdb's copy has only in-frame clones and leaves some out. This sample carries a few hundred thousand clones, around 91% of them seen once, and the ten largest clones take roughly 2.2%. Material: peripheral blood. The receptors stem from a woman in her fifties or sixties with COVID-19, enrolled during active disease.

V and J are TRBV4-3 and TRBJ2-1; weak D call: TRBD1 (5 bases). The CDR3 is made up of 16 amino acids. V lost 0 bases and J lost 0, with 9 bases in between. CDR1 is LGHNA, CDR2 YSLEER, per germline. CDR3 sequence reads: CASSQDNRRSYNEQFF. CDR3 DNA: TGCGCCAGCAGCCAAGATAACAGGCGCTCCTACAATGAGCAGTTCTTC.

The chain recombines TRBV3-1 (or the pseudogene TRBV3-2) with TRBJ1-4; 7 bases fit TRBD1. J was trimmed by 5 bases and V by 2 bases; bases with no gene match: 5. The germline V gene encodes CDR1 LGHDT and CDR2 YNNKEL (reference sequence). The CDR3 is made up of 15 amino acids. CDR3: CASSQMTGPNEKLFF. CDR3 sequence (DNA): TGTGCCAGCAGCCAAATGACAGGGCCAAATGAAAAACTGTTTTTT.

The chain links TRBV6-5 to TRBJ2-3; D unresolved. With 8 bases removed from V and 0 bases from J, the gap between germline ends came to 12 bases. The CDR3 consists of 14 residues. From germline, CDR1 is MNHEY and CDR2 SVGAGI. The CDR3 here is CASEPVPSTDTQYF. CDR3 bases: TGTGCCAGCGAGCCGGTGCCTAGCACAGATACGCAGTATTTT.

This rearrangement joins TRBV24-1 to TRBJ1-1, with 8 nucleotides matching TRBD1. The trim removed 7 bases at V and 6 bases at J, leaving 18 bases unmatched. Per the germline V gene, CDR1 is KGHDR and CDR2 is SFDVKD. This CDR3 region has 17 residues. For the CDR3, the DNA is TGTGCCACCAGATACCCATCGACAGGGGTGGGTAACCCTGAAGCTTTCTTT. The encoded protein is CATRYPSTGVGNPEAFF.

This rearrangement joins TRBV11-1 to TRBJ2-7; possible D gene TRBD1, 6 bases. Trimming took off 3 bases at V and 3 bases at J, with 12 bases between the two ends. The CDR3 sequence is 14 residues long. Per the germline V gene, CDR1 is SGHAT and CDR2 is FQDESV (reference sequence). The DNA of the CDR3 is TGTGCCAGCAGCTTTGGGACACGAGTCTACGAGCAGTACTTC. It codes for CASSFGTRVYEQYF.

This sequence joins TRBV18 and TRBJ1-5; the D gene is possibly TRBD1 (6 bases). This CDR3 is built from 14 residues. The germline CDR1 and CDR2 sequences are KGHSH and LQKENI. The germline V and J ends were trimmed by 3 bases and 4 bases, with 10 bases remaining between them. The CDR3 protein is CASSPTGPNQPQHF. Written as DNA, the CDR3 is TGTGCCAGCTCACCGACAGGCCCAAATCAGCCCCAGCATTTT.

The chain couples TRBV7-3 to TRBJ2-3; 8 bases match TRBD2. The trim removed 5 bases at V and 0 bases at J, leaving 7 bases unmatched. The CDR3 consists of 16 residues. The germline gives CDR1 SGHTA, CDR2 FQGTGA. The CDR3 reads CASSRAGGFSTDTQYF. DNA for the CDR3: TGTGCCAGCAGCCGCGCGGGAGGTTTTAGCACAGATACGCAGTATTTT.

The chain employs TRBV6-5 and TRBJ1-2, with D perhaps matching TRBD1 (5 bases). CDR1 is MNHEY, CDR2 SVGAGI, per germline. The CDR3 is 13 amino acids. V lost 6 bases and J lost 8, with 16 bases in between. The CDR3 DNA reads TGTGCCAGCAGAACCTTTAGCGGGGACGGCTACACCTTC. Translating gives CASRTFSGDGYTF.

The V gene is TRBV14, the J gene TRBJ2-1, with 8 bases lining up with TRBD2. The germline V gene encodes CDR1 SGHDN and CDR2 FVKESK. After removal of 4 bases from V and 4 bases from J, the junction contained 6 bases not matched to a gene. This CDR3 region has 15 residues. The CDR3 DNA is TGTGCCAGCAGCCTTGGCGGGGGGAGATACAATGAGCAGTTCTTC. This gives the protein CASSLGGGRYNEQFF.